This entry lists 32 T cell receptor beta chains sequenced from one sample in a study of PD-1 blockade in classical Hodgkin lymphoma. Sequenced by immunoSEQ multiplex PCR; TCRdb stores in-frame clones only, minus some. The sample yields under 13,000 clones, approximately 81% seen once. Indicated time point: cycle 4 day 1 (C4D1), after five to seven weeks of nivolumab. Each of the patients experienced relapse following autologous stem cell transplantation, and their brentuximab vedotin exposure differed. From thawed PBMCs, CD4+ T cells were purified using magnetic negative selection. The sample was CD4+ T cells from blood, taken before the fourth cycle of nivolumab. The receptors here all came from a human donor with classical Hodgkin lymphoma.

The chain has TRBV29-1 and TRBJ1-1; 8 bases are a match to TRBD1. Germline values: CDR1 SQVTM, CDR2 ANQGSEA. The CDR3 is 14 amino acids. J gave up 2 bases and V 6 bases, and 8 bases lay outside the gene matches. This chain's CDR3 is CSVNNRGINTEAFF. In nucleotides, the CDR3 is TGCAGCGTCAACAACAGGGGGATTAACACTGAAGCTTTCTTT.

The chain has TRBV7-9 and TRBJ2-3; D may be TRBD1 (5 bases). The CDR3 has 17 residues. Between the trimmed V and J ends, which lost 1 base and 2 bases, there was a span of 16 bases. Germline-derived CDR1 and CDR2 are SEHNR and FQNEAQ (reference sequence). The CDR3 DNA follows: TGTGCCAGCAGCTTAGGGGGTTTGACAGTTCACACAGATACGCAGTATTTT. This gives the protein CASSLGGLTVHTDTQYF.

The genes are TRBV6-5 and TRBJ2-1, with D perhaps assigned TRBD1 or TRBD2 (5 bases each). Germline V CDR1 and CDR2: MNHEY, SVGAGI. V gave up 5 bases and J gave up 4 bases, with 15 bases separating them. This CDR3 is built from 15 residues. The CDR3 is CASSLRDRSYNEQFF. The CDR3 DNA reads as TGTGCCAGCAGTCTCCGGGACCGCTCATACAATGAGCAGTTCTTC.

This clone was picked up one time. The chain's CDR3 is CASSPRLAGQIRTGNTIYF. The CDR3 DNA reads as TGTGCCAGCTCACCAAGATTAGCGGGACAGATCAGGACTGGAAACACCATATATTTT. The chain combines TRBV18 with TRBJ1-3; 7 bases are a match to TRBD1. J gave up 2 bases and V 2 bases, and 15 bases lay outside the gene matches. The CDR3 consists of 19 residues. From germline, CDR1 is KGHSH and CDR2 LQKENI.

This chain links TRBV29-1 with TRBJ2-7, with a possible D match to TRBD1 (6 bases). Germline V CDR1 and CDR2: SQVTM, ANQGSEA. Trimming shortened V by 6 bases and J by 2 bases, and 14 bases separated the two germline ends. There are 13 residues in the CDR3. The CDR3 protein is CSVLQGPTYEQYF. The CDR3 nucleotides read TGCAGCGTGTTACAGGGCCCAACCTACGAGCAGTACTTC.

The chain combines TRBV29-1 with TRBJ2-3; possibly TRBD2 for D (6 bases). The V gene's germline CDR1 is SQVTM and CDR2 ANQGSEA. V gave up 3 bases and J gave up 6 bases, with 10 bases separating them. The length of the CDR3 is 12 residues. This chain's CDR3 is CSVDRDSDTQYF. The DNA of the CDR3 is TGCAGCGTTGACCGGGACTCTGATACGCAGTATTTT.

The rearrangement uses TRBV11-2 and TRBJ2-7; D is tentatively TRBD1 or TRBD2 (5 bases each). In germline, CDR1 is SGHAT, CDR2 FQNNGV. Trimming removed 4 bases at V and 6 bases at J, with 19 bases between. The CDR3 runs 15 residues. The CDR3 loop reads CASSSRGGELSEQYF. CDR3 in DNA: TGTGCCAGCAGCTCGAGGGGCGGCGAACTTTCCGAGCAGTACTTC.

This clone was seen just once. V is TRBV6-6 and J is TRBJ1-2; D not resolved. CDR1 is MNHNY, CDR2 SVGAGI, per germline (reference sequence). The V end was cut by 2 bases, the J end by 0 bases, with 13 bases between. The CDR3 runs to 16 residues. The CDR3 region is CASSYDTASANYGYTF. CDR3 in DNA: TGTGCCAGCAGTTACGATACAGCGTCAGCTAACTATGGCTACACCTTC.

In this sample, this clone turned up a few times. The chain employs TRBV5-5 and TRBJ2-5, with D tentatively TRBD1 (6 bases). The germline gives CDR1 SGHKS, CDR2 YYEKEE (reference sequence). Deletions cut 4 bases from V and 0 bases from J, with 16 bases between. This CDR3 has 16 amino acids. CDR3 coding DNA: TGTGCCAGCAGCGGAACAGGGTTGACCAACCAAGAGACCCAGTACTTC. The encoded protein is CASSGTGLTNQETQYF.

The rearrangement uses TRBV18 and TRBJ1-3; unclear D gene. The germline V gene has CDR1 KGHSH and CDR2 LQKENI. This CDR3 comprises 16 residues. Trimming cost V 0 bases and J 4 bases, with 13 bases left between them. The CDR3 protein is CASSPPHGVSGNTIYF. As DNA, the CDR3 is TGTGCCAGCTCACCACCCCATGGAGTTTCGGGAAACACCATATATTTT.

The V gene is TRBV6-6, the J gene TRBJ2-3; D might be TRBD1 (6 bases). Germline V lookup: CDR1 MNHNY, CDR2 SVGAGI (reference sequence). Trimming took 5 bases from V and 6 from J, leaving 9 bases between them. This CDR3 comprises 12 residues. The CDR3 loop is CASSTDRDTQYF. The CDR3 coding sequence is TGTGCCAGCAGTACCGACAGGGATACGCAGTATTTT.

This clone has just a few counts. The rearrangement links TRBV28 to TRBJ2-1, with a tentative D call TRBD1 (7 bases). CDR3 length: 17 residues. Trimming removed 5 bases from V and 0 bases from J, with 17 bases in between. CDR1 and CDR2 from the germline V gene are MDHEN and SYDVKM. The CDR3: CASSPPRQGGSYNEQFF. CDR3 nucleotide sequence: TGTGCCAGCAGTCCCCCAAGACAGGGAGGCTCCTACAATGAGCAGTTCTTC. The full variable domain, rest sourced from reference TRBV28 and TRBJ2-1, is DVKVTQSSRYLVKRTGEKVFLECVQDMDHENMFWYRQDPGLGLRLIYFSYDVKMKEKGDIPEGYSVSREKKERFSLILESASTNQTSMYLCASSPPRQGGSYNEQFFGPGTRLTVL.

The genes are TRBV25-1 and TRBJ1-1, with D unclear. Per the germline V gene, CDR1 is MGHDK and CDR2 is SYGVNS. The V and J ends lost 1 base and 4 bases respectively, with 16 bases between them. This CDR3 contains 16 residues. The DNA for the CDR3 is TGTGCCAGCAGTGAATGGTTCCTTAAGGCTGGCACTGAAGCTTTCTTT. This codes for CASSEWFLKAGTEAFF.

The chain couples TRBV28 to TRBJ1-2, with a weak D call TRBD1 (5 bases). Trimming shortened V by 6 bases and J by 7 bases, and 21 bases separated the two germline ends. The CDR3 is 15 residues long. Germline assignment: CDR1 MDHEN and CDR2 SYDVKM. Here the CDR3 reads CASSPQDKHLGGYTF. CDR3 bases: TGTGCCAGCAGCCCACAGGACAAGCACCTGGGTGGCTACACCTTC.

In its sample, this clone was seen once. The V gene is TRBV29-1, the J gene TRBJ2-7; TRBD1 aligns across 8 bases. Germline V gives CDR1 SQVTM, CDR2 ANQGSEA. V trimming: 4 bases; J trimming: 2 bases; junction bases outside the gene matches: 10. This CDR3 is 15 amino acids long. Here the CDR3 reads CSVVSDRVPTYEQYF. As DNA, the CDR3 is TGCAGCGTTGTTTCGGACAGGGTGCCAACCTACGAGCAGTACTTC.

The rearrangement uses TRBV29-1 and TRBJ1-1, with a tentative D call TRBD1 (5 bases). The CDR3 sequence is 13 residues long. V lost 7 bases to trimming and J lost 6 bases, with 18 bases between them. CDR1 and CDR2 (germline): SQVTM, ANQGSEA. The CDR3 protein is CSAWQGPASEAFF. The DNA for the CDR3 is TGCAGCGCTTGGCAGGGACCTGCCTCTGAAGCTTTCTTT.

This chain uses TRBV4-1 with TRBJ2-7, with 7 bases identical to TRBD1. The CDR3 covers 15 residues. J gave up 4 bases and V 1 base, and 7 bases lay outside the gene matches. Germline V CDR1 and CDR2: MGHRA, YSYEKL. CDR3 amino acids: CASSQAGQALYEQYF. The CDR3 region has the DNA TGCGCCAGCAGCCAAGCCGGACAGGCCTTATACGAGCAGTACTTC.

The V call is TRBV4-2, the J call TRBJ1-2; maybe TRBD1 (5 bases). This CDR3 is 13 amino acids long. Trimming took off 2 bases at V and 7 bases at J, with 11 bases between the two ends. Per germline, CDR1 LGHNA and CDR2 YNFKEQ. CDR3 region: CASSQQGRGGYTF. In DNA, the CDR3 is TGTGCCAGCAGCCAACAGGGAAGGGGTGGCTACACCTTC.

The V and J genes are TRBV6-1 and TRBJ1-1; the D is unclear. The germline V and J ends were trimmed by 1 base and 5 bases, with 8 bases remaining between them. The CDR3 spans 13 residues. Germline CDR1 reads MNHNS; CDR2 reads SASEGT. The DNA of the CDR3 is TGTGCCAGCAGTGAAGGCCCCTGGACTGAAGCTTTCTTT. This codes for CASSEGPWTEAFF.

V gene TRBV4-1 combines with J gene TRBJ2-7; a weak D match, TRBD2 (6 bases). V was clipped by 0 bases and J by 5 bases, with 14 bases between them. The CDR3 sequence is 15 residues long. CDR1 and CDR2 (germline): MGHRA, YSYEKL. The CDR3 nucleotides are TGCGCCAGCAGCCAAGATGGGCGGGATGAGAACGAGCAGTACTTC. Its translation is CASSQDGRDENEQYF.

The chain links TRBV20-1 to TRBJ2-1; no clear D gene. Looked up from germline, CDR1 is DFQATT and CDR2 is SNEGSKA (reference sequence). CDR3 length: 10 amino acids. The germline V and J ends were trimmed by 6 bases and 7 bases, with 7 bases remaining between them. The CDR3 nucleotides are TGCAGTGCCAGTTTAAATGAGCAGTTCTTC. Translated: CSASLNEQFF.

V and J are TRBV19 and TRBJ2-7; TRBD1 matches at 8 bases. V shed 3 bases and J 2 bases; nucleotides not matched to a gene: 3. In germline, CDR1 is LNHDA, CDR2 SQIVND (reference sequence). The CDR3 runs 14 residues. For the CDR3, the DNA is TGTGCCAGTAGTATGTGGGACAGGCCCTACGAGCAGTACTTC. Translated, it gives CASSMWDRPYEQYF.

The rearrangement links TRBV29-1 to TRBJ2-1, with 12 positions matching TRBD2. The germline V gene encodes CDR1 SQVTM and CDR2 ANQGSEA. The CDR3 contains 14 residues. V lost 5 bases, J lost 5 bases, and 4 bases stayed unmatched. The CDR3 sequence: CSVRLAGANNEQFF. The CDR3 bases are TGCAGCGTTAGACTAGCGGGAGCCAACAATGAGCAGTTCTTC.

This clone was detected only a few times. For the CDR3, the DNA is TGCGCCAGCGGGACCTCCGGGACAGGGGTAACAGATACGCAGTATTTT. Its translation is CASGTSGTGVTDTQYF. The chain uses TRBV4-1 and TRBJ2-3, with 10 bases matching TRBD1. V dropped 8 bases and J dropped 3; count of bases not matched to a gene: 11. The germline CDR1 and CDR2 sequences are MGHRA and YSYEKL. The CDR3 is 16 amino acids.

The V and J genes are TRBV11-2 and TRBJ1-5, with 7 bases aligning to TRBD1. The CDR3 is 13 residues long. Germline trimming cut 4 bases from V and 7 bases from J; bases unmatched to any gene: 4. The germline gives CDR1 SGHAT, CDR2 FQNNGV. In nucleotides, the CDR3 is TGTGCCAGCAGCTCCCAGGGGGGCCAGCCCCAGCATTTT. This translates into CASSSQGGQPQHF.

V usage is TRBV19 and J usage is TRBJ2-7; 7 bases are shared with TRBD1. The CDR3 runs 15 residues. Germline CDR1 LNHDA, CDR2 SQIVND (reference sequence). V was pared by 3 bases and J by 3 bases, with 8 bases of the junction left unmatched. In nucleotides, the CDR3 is TGTGCCAGTAGTATTAAAGGACAGGCGAACTACGAGCAGTACTTC. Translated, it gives CASSIKGQANYEQYF.

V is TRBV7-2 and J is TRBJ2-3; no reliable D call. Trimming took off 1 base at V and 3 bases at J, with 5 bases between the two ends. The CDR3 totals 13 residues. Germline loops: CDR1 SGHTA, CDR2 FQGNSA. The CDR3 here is CASSLDHTDTQYF. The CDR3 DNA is TGTGCCAGCAGCTTAGATCATACAGATACGCAGTATTTT.

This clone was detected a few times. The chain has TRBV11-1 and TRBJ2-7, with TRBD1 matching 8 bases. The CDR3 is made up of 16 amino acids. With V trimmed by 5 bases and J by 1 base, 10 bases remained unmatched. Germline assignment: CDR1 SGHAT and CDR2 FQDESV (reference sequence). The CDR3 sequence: CASSAAGTGESYEQYF. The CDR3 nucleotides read TGTGCCAGCAGCGCCGCGGGGACAGGAGAATCCTACGAGCAGTACTTC.

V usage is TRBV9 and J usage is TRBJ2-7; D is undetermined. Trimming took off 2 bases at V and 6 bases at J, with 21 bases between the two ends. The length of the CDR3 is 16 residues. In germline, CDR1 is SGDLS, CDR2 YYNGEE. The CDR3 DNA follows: TGTGCCAGCAGCGTCTTCTCGTCCCTAGGGCTTGGCGAGCAGTACTTC. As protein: CASSVFSSLGLGEQYF.

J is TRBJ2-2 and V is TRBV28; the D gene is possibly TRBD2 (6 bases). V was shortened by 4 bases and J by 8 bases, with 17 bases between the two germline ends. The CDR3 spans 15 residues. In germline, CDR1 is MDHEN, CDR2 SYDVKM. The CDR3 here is CASSSAASSGGELFF. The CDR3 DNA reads TGTGCCAGCAGTTCCGCCGCTAGCAGCGGGGGGGAGCTGTTTTTT.

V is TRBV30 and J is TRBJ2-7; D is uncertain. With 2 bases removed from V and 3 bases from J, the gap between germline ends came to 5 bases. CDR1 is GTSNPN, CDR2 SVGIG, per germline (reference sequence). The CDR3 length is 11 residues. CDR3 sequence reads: CAWSLSYEQYF. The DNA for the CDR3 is TGTGCCTGGAGTCTCAGCTACGAGCAGTACTTC. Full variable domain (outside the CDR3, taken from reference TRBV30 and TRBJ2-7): SQTIHQWPATLVQPVGSPLSLECTVEGTSNPNLYWYRQAAGRGLQLLFYSVGIGQISSEVPQNLSASRPQDRQFILSSKKLLLSDSGFYLCAWSLSYEQYFGPGTRLTVT.

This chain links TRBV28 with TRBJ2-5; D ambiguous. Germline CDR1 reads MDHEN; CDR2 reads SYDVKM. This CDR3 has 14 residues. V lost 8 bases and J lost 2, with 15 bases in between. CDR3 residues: CASGPYVGQETQYF. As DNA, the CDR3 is TGTGCCAGCGGACCCTATGTGGGGCAAGAGACCCAGTACTTC.